One sample yielded the 30 T cell receptor beta chains listed below, sequenced in a study of blood T cell repertoires in COVID-19. TCRdb's table, derived via immunoSEQ multiplex PCR, lists solely in-frame clones and lacks some. The table lists 100,000 to 130,000 clones, around 90% of them singletons. Sequencing was done on a sample of peripheral blood. The receptors shown here come from a human donor in a cohort sampled during active COVID-19.

The chain is built from TRBV4-1 and TRBJ1-2; D remains unclear. V was cut by 0 bases and J by 4 bases, with 15 bases left in between. This CDR3 is 16 amino acids long. The germline CDR1 and CDR2 sequences are MGHRA and YSYEKL. CDR3 DNA sequence: TGCGCCAGCAGCCAAGATCGCGGCAGCCCTAGCTATGGCTACACCTTC. Translation gives CASSQDRGSPSYGYTF.

The gene calls are TRBV6-6 and TRBJ1-1; perhaps TRBD1 as D (6 bases). This CDR3 has 15 residues. V shed 2 bases and J shed 1 base, with 11 bases lying between them. CDR1 is MNHNY and CDR2 is SVGAGI in the germline V gene (reference sequence). CDR3 region: CASSYGDTSNTEAFF. The CDR3 region has the DNA TGTGCCAGCAGTTACGGGGACACCTCGAACACTGAAGCTTTCTTT.

The CDR3: CASSFILERGYEQFF. The CDR3 bases are TGTGCCAGCAGCTTCATCTTAGAGCGGGGCTATGAGCAGTTCTTC. V is TRBV7-2 and J is TRBJ2-1, with TRBD2 matching over 7 bases. Germline CDR1 SGHTA, CDR2 FQGNSA. Unmatched junction bases numbered 10, after V lost 3 bases and J lost 8 bases. This CDR3 has 15 amino acids.

V and J are TRBV19 and TRBJ1-5, with a weak D call TRBD1 (6 bases). CDR3 length: 15 residues. Between the trimmed V and J ends, which lost 7 bases and 3 bases, there was a span of 16 bases. Germline values: CDR1 LNHDA, CDR2 SQIVND (reference sequence). The CDR3 here is CASNPGGPFNQPQHF. The DNA for the CDR3 is TGTGCCAGTAACCCGGGGGGCCCCTTCAATCAGCCCCAGCATTTT.

Only one count was recorded for this clone. The chain joins TRBV18 to TRBJ2-5; 7 nucleotides align to TRBD1. The V gene end was trimmed by 9 bases and the J gene end by 2 bases; junction bases not matched to a gene: 6. The germline CDR1 and CDR2 sequences are KGHSH and LQKENI. The CDR3 is 13 residues long. The CDR3 is CASSLGQQETQYF. CDR3 DNA: TGTGCCAGTTCGCTGGGACAGCAAGAGACCCAGTACTTC.

This chain uses TRBV6-5 with TRBJ1-1, with D perhaps matching TRBD1 (5 bases). Germline-derived CDR1 and CDR2 are MNHEY and SVGAGI. The CDR3 is 16 amino acids. With 3 bases removed from V and 1 base from J, the gap between germline ends came to 15 bases. CDR3 amino acids: CASSYQGRSRNTEAFF. The CDR3 DNA follows: TGTGCCAGCAGTTATCAGGGCAGAAGCAGGAACACTGAAGCTTTCTTT.

This clone was observed a few times. The chain couples TRBV14 to TRBJ1-3; D remains ambiguous. V was trimmed by 5 bases and J by 3 bases, leaving 2 bases between them. The CDR3 covers 11 residues. Germline loops: CDR1 SGHDN, CDR2 FVKESK. This CDR3 is CASSYGNTIYF. As DNA, the CDR3 is TGTGCCAGCAGCTATGGAAACACCATATATTTT.

The chain uses TRBV18 and TRBJ2-7, with 10 positions matching TRBD1. The CDR3 is 14 residues long. The germline CDR1 and CDR2 sequences are KGHSH and LQKENI. V gave up 4 bases and J gave up 2 bases; unmatched junction bases: 2. The chain's CDR3 is CASSLGQGAYEQYF. The CDR3 region has the DNA TGTGCCAGCTCACTCGGACAGGGGGCCTACGAGCAGTACTTC.

The chain couples TRBV7-8 to TRBJ1-5, with D perhaps TRBD1 (5 bases). V was shortened by 7 bases and J by 5 bases, with 18 bases between the two germline ends. Germline CDR1 SGHVS, CDR2 FQNEAQ. This CDR3 spans 15 amino acids. The CDR3 DNA follows: TGTGCCAGCACCGCGGGACTTGGTCTTTATCAGCCCCAGCATTTT. As protein: CASTAGLGLYQPQHF.

J is TRBJ2-1 and V is TRBV29-1; a possible D gene is TRBD1 (6 bases). This CDR3 spans 13 amino acids. Trimming shortened V by 5 bases and J by 4 bases, and 12 bases separated the two germline ends. CDR1 and CDR2 (germline): SQVTM, ANQGSEA. Here the CDR3 DNA reads TGCAGCGTTAGAACTGGGACATACAATGAGCAGTTCTTC. Translation gives CSVRTGTYNEQFF.

The gene calls are TRBV25-1 and TRBJ2-3, with 9 bases aligning to TRBD2. Losses at the gene ends were 4 bases for V and 3 bases for J; bases not matched to a gene: 5. CDR3 length: 15 residues. The germline CDR1 and CDR2 sequences are MGHDK and SYGVNS. The CDR3 nucleotides read TGTGCCAGCAGTGGGTGGACTAGCGTGACAGATACGCAGTATTTT. It yields the protein CASSGWTSVTDTQYF.

J is TRBJ1-6 and V is TRBV9; 9 bases match TRBD1. With V trimmed by 3 bases and J by 10 bases, 5 bases remained unmatched. The CDR3 is 14 residues long. CDR1 and CDR2 from the germline V gene are SGDLS and YYNGEE. The CDR3 loop is CASSEGTGWSPLHF. DNA for the CDR3: TGTGCCAGCAGCGAGGGGACAGGGTGGTCACCCCTCCACTTT.

The J gene is TRBJ2-7, the V gene TRBV5-1, with a weak D call TRBD1 (5 bases). This CDR3 contains 14 residues. V gave up 2 bases and J gave up 3 bases, with 12 bases separating them. Germline lookup yields CDR1 SGHRS and CDR2 YFSETQ. The CDR3: CASSLFDSFYEQYF. As DNA, the CDR3 is TGCGCCAGCAGCTTATTTGACAGCTTCTACGAGCAGTACTTC. The full variable domain, completed using reference TRBV5-1 and TRBJ2-7, is KAGVTQTPRYLIKTRGQQVTLSCSPISGHRSVSWYQQTPGQGLQFLFEYFSETQRNKGNFPGRFSGRQFSNSRSEMNVSTLELGDSALYLCASSLFDSFYEQYFGPGTRLTVT.

The CDR3 is CASSLSGLTGGKNIQYF. The DNA for the CDR3 is TGCGCCAGCAGCCTCTCAGGACTCACAGGGGGCAAAAACATTCAGTACTTC. The rearrangement uses TRBV5-1 and TRBJ2-4; 8 nucleotides match TRBD1. Trimming at V came to 4 bases and at J to 3 bases, leaving 12 bases not matched to a gene. This CDR3 is 17 amino acids long. Germline V gives CDR1 SGHRS, CDR2 YFSETQ.

This clone has a single count. The J gene is TRBJ2-1, the V gene TRBV9; 15 bases align to TRBD2. The CDR3 has 17 amino acids. Trimming cost V 3 bases and J 2 bases; bases outside gene matches: 3. Looked up from germline, CDR1 is SGDLS and CDR2 is YYNGEE. The CDR3 DNA follows: TGTGCCAGCAGCGCCGGGACTAGCGGGGGGCCCTACAATGAGCAGTTCTTC. This encodes CASSAGTSGGPYNEQFF.

V usage is TRBV11-3 and J usage is TRBJ2-7; TRBD1 matches 7 bases. Germline V lookup: CDR1 SGHNT, CDR2 YENEEA. The length of the CDR3 is 15 residues. V lost 3 bases to trimming and J lost 2 bases; unmatched junction nucleotides: 7. CDR3 nucleotide sequence: TGTGCCAGCAGCTTCTCCGGGACAGAAGCCTACGAGCAGTACTTC. Encoded protein: CASSFSGTEAYEQYF.

The J gene is TRBJ2-2, the V gene TRBV10-1; 13 bases map to TRBD2. The CDR3 sequence is 15 residues long. The J segment lost 0 bases and the V segment lost 9 bases, leaving 1 base of the junction unmatched. The germline V gene encodes CDR1 WNHNN and CDR2 SYGVQD (reference sequence). The CDR3 DNA reads as TGCGCCAGGACTAGCGGGGGGCCGAACACCGGGGAGCTGTTTTTT. Its translation is CARTSGGPNTGELFF.

The V gene is TRBV5-5, the J gene TRBJ1-1; no definite D call. Trimming left V 2 bases short and J 4 bases short, with 18 bases between. Germline lookup yields CDR1 SGHKS and CDR2 YYEKEE (reference sequence). The CDR3 loop spans 16 amino acids. The CDR3 DNA reads TGTGCCAGCAGCTTTTCGCAGTCACCCCGTGGCACTGAAGCTTTCTTT. Translated, it gives CASSFSQSPRGTEAFF.

V gene TRBV5-1 combines with J gene TRBJ1-4, with D perhaps matching TRBD1 (5 bases). Germline CDR1 reads SGHRS; CDR2 reads YFSETQ. The CDR3 is 15 amino acids. The germline V and J ends were trimmed by 4 bases and 7 bases, with 17 bases remaining between them. CDR3 amino acids: CASSRDGGGGEKLFF. CDR3 sequence (DNA): TGCGCCAGCAGCCGTGACGGCGGCGGGGGTGAAAAACTGTTTTTT. Looking up the rest from reference TRBV5-1 and TRBJ1-4 gives the full variable domain: KAGVTQTPRYLIKTRGQQVTLSCSPISGHRSVSWYQQTPGQGLQFLFEYFSETQRNKGNFPGRFSGRQFSNSRSEMNVSTLELGDSALYLCASSRDGGGGEKLFFGSGTQLSVL.

This clone has just a few counts. V gene TRBV2 combines with J gene TRBJ1-4; D is possibly TRBD1 (5 bases). The CDR3 extends over 13 amino acids. V dropped 4 bases and J dropped 7 bases, with 10 bases sitting between them. Germline-derived CDR1 and CDR2 are SNHLY and FYNNEI. Written as DNA, the CDR3 is TGTGCCAGCAGTGGGGACGGGAGTGAAAAACTGTTTTTT. Protein: CASSGDGSEKLFF.

The rearrangement uses TRBV19 and TRBJ1-1; 7 nucleotides align to TRBD1. Losses at the gene ends were 1 base for V and 2 bases for J; bases not matched to a gene: 22. CDR1 is LNHDA, CDR2 SQIVND, per germline (reference sequence). This CDR3 contains 21 residues. DNA of the CDR3: TGTGCCAGTAGTATAGGGTCAGAAGAGGTTGTAGAGGGGGCGCGTAACACTGAAGCTTTCTTT. Translating gives CASSIGSEEVVEGARNTEAFF.

This clone occurred once. This rearrangement joins TRBV7-8 to TRBJ2-1; weak D call: TRBD2 (6 bases). Germline V CDR1 and CDR2: SGHVS, FQNEAQ. Trimming stripped 2 bases from V and 0 bases from J, with 17 bases between. The length of the CDR3 is 18 residues. This CDR3 reads CASSLRLNSGSSYNEQFF. The CDR3 DNA reads as TGTGCCAGCAGCTTACGTCTAAATAGCGGAAGCTCCTACAATGAGCAGTTCTTC.

This sequence joins TRBV2 and TRBJ2-7, with 7 bases identical to TRBD1. Germline CDR1 is SNHLY and CDR2 is FYNNEI. The CDR3 runs to 14 residues. Trimming removed 2 bases from V and 2 bases from J; junction bases left unmatched: 3. This CDR3 is CASSETGQTYEQYF. DNA of the CDR3: TGTGCCAGCAGTGAAACGGGACAGACCTACGAGCAGTACTTC.

By share, this clone counts as medium-sized. The J gene is TRBJ1-6, the V gene TRBV9, with D unresolved. V lost 3 bases, J lost 9 bases, and 13 bases lay in between. The CDR3 has 14 residues. Germline CDR1 and CDR2: SGDLS and YYNGEE. The CDR3, as DNA: TGTGCCAGCAGCGGCGGTGTGGCGGGTTCACCCCTCCACTTT. Its protein is CASSGGVAGSPLHF.

The rearrangement links TRBV6-5 to TRBJ1-1; D is unclear. V was shortened by 2 bases and J by 0 bases, with 7 bases between the two germline ends. Germline V CDR1 and CDR2: MNHEY, SVGAGI. The CDR3 is made up of 14 amino acids. The CDR3 DNA sequence: TGTGCCAGCAGTTACGACACTTTGAACACTGAAGCTTTCTTT. This translates into CASSYDTLNTEAFF.

This clone is termed large. The chain carries TRBV7-6 and TRBJ2-3, with D perhaps matching TRBD2 (6 bases). Trimming removed 2 bases from V and 3 bases from J, with 15 bases in between. Germline values: CDR1 SGHVS, CDR2 FNYEAQ. This CDR3 region has 16 residues. The CDR3 region is CASSLPRRGRTDTQYF. The CDR3 bases are TGTGCCAGCAGCTTACCGAGACGGGGGAGAACAGATACGCAGTATTTT.

The chain is built from TRBV19 and TRBJ2-3; 9 bases match TRBD2. In germline, CDR1 is LNHDA, CDR2 SQIVND (reference sequence). The CDR3 runs 16 residues. Trimming took 7 bases from V and 4 from J; bases not matched to a gene: 12. The DNA of the CDR3 is TGTGCCAGTATGGATTGGGCGGGAGGGCCGTCAGATACGCAGTATTTT. Translation: CASMDWAGGPSDTQYF.

This chain uses TRBV12-5 with TRBJ2-1; TRBD2 aligns across 8 bases. Germline values: CDR1 LGHNT, CDR2 FRNRAP. The CDR3 runs to 16 residues. The ends lost 6 bases at V and 2 bases at J; junction bases unmatched: 9. CDR3 sequence (DNA): TGTGCTAGTGGCCTGTCGGCGGGGGGACCCTACAATGAGCAGTTCTTC. It translates to CASGLSAGGPYNEQFF.

The V gene is TRBV2, the J gene TRBJ2-1, with 7 bases fitting TRBD1. There are 16 residues in the CDR3. CDR1 and CDR2 from the germline V gene are SNHLY and FYNNEI. The V and J ends lost 5 bases and 7 bases, in that order; junction bases with no gene match: 14. CDR3 protein: CASSLLTGMVKNEQFF. For the CDR3, the DNA is TGTGCCAGCAGTCTTTTGACAGGGATGGTGAAAAATGAGCAGTTCTTC.

The chain carries TRBV9 and TRBJ2-1; 9 bases are shared with TRBD2. This CDR3 comprises 16 residues. Germline CDR1 reads SGDLS; CDR2 reads YYNGEE. V shed 4 bases, J shed 8 bases, and the junction held 13 bases outside the gene matches. CDR3 amino acids: CASSPAAGGPLDEQFF. Written as DNA, the CDR3 is TGTGCCAGCAGCCCAGCGGCGGGAGGGCCCTTGGATGAGCAGTTCTTC.